This T cell receptor (beta chain) was identified in a study of blood T cell repertoires in COVID-19. Study summary: Specimens from acute and convalescent COVID-19 originated in the United States, Italy and Spain. T cells, B-cell-depleted T cells, or PBMCs provided the cDNA or gDNA that served as material.

How the authors handled the data: Estimates of nucleated cell counts were drawn from the amplification of reference gene primers. Repertoires were generated with immunoSEQ multiplex PCR, while TCRdb's copy carries only in-frame clones and drops some. For V, J and clone size, that table is used; D and trimming come from the DNA. The data contain 200,000 to 250,000 clones, 60% to 85% of them singletons. The CDR3 is made up of 17 amino acids. The V gene's germline CDR1 is LGHDT and CDR2 YNNKEL (reference sequence). Trimming removed 4 bases from V and 6 bases from J; junction bases left unmatched: 10. The sequenced sample consisted of peripheral blood. This TCR came from a woman in her sixties or seventies with acute or convalescent COVID-19. The J gene is TRBJ2-1, the V gene TRBV3-1 (or the pseudogene TRBV3-2), with 12 nucleotides matching TRBD2. The CDR3 sequence: CASSLSRTSGVPNEQFF. The CDR3 region has the DNA TGTGCCAGCAGCCTTTCACGGACTAGCGGGGTCCCCAATGAGCAGTTCTTC.